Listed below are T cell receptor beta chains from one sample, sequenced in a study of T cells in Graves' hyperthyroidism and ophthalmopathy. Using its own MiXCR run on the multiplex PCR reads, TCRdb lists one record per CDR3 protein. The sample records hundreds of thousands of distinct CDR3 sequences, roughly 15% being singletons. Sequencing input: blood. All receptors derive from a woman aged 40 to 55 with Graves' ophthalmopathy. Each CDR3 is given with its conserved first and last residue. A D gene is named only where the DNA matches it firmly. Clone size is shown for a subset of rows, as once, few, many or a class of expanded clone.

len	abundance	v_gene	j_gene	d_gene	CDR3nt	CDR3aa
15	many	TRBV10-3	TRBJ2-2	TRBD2	TGTGCCATCAGCCCTAGCGGGGGGAACACCGGGGAGCTGTTTTTT	CAISPSGGNTGELFF
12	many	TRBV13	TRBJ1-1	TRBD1	TGTGCCAGCAGCGGGACAGGGACTGAAGCTTTCTTT	CASSGTGTEAFF
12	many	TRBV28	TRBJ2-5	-	TGTGCCAGCAGTTCAGTTTCGGAGACCCAGTACTTC	CASSSVSETQYF
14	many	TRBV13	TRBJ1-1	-	TGTGCCAGCAGCTATGATCTCATGAACACTGAAGCTTTCTTT	CASSYDLMNTEAFF
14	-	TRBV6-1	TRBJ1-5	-	TGTGCCAGCGGACTGGCCCTTAGCAATCAGCCCCAGCATTTT	CASGLALSNQPQHF
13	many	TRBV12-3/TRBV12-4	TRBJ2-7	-	TGTGCCAGCAGTTTCAGGGTGGGGAGGGAGCAGTACTTC	CASSFRVGREQYF
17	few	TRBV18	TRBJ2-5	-	TGTGCCAGCTCACCACCGCAGAGGGAAGGAGGGCAAGAGACCCAGTACTTC	CASSPPQREGGQETQYF
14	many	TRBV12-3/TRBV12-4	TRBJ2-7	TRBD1	TGTGCCAGCAGGCACGGGACAGCCAGTTACGAGCAGTACTTC	CASRHGTASYEQYF
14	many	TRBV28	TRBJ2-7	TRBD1	TGTGCCAGCAGGGGACAGGGGTTCTTAAGCGAGCAGTACTTC	CASRGQGFLSEQYF
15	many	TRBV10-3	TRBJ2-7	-	TGTGCCATCAGTGAGTCCGGAGGGGCGGCCTACGAGCAGTACTTC	CAISESGGAAYEQYF
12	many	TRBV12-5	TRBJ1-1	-	TGTGCTAGTGGTTTCGGCTACACTGAAGCTTTCTTT	CASGFGYTEAFF
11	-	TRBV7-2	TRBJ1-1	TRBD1	TGTGCCAGCAGCACGGGACAGAAAGCTTTCTTT	CASSTGQKAFF
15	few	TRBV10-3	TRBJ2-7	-	TGTGCCATCAGTGAGTCGAGGGACGGGCACTACGAGCAGTACTTC	CAISESRDGHYEQYF
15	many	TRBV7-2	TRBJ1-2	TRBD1	TGTGCCAGCAGCTTAGCGGCCAGGGGGCAAGGTGGCTACACCTTC	CASSLAARGQGGYTF
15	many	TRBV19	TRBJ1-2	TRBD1	TGTGCCAGTAGTACCGGACAGGGCACCCCCTATGGCTACACCTTC	CASSTGQGTPYGYTF
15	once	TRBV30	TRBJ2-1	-	TGTGCCTGGAGTGTACTTGCGGGAAGCTCCAATGAGCAGTTCTTC	CAWSVLAGSSNEQFF
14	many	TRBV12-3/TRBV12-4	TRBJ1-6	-	TGTGCCAGCAGCCGGGACGGATCCAATTCACCCCTCCACTTT	CASSRDGSNSPLHF
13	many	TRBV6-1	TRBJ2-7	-	TGTGCCAGCAGACAGGGTTTGAACTACGAGCAGTACTTC	CASRQGLNYEQYF
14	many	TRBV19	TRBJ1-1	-	TGTGCCAGTAGCCTTCTGGGCCCGAGCACTGAAGCTTTCTTT	CASSLLGPSTEAFF
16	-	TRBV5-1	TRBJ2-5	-	TGCGCCAGCAGCTTGGGCCGGGATCCCTCGGGGGAGACCCAGTACTTC	CASSLGRDPSGETQYF
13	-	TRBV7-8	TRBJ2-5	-	TGTGCCAGCAGCCGACCGATAGCAGAGACCCAGTACTTC	CASSRPIAETQYF
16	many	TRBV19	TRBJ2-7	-	TGTGCCAGTAGTATAGATAGAGCAGGACCTCCCTACGAGCAGTACTTC	CASSIDRAGPPYEQYF
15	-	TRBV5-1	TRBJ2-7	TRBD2	TGCGCCAGCACCCCCCTGGGGAGGGAAAGCTACGAGCAGTACTTC	CASTPLGRESYEQYF
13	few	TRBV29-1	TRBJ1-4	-	TGCAGCGTTGATGGGTTAGATGGGGAAAAACTGTTTTTT	CSVDGLDGEKLFF
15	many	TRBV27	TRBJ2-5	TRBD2	TGTGCCAGCAGTTTATGGGGCGGGAGAGGGGAGACCCAGTACTTC	CASSLWGGRGETQYF
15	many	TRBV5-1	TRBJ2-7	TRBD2	TGCGCCAGCAGCTTGGGGGAGCGGGAGGAATTACGGCAGTACTTC	CASSLGEREELRQYF
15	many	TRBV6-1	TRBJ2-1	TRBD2	TGTGCCAGCAGTGGGACTAGTAATTCCTACAATGAGCAGTTCTTC	CASSGTSNSYNEQFF
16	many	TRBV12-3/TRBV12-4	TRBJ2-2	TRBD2	TGTGCCAGCAGTTTTGCCGGGGGGACGAGGACCGGGGAGCTGTTTTTT	CASSFAGGTRTGELFF
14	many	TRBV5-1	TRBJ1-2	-	TGCGCCAGCACCCGAGGGAGCGATAACTATGGCTACACCTTC	CASTRGSDNYGYTF
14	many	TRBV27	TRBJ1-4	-	TGTGCCAGCAGTCTGGTCACACCTGGTGAAAAACTGTTTTTT	CASSLVTPGEKLFF